This is a list of T cell receptor beta chains from one sample in a study of human T cells and chemical hapten exposure. TCRdb reprocessed the RACE reads with MiXCR, giving one entry per CDR3 protein. The table shows 370,000 or so distinct CDR3 sequences, with more than 4.5% occurring only once. This material consisted of whole blood, taken in connection with sensitization to the hapten diphenylcyclopropenone (DPC). These receptors all come from a woman aged 45 to 65 with alopecia areata. Some clones in this sample may be carry-over from other donors' samples. CDR3s include the opening cysteine and the closing phenylalanine or tryptophan. Where a row states a size, it is once, few, many or the class of an expanded clone; other rows omit it.

clone size: -
V gene: TRBV28
J gene: TRBJ2-2
CDR3 protein: CASSLSPSGGYTGELFF

clone size: few
V gene: TRBV24-1
J gene: TRBJ2-2
CDR3 protein: CATSDAGQGFTGELFF

clone size: -
V gene: TRBV4-3
J gene: TRBJ2-1
CDR3 protein: CASSQDSGQGREQFF

clone size: many
V gene: TRBV15
J gene: TRBJ2-5
CDR3 protein: CATSREGQGPLQRETQYF

clone size: many
V gene: TRBV5-5
J gene: TRBJ2-3
CDR3 protein: CASSTTQLSGRGTDTQYF

clone size: few
V gene: TRBV2
J gene: TRBJ2-2
CDR3 protein: CASSGTGLNTGELFF

clone size: many
V gene: TRBV7-9
J gene: TRBJ1-2
CDR3 protein: CASSLGQAIYGYTF

clone size: few
V gene: TRBV7-9
J gene: TRBJ1-2
CDR3 protein: CASSLDEGAYGYTF

clone size: many
V gene: TRBV3-1
J gene: TRBJ1-1
CDR3 protein: CASGLRTDRTEAFF

clone size: many
V gene: TRBV6-2/TRBV6-3
J gene: TRBJ2-2
CDR3 protein: CASSYAVRQINGELFF

clone size: many
V gene: TRBV6-6
J gene: TRBJ2-7
CDR3 protein: CASSEGGPFGEQYF

clone size: many
V gene: TRBV4-1
J gene: TRBJ1-2
CDR3 protein: CASSQVSQRNYGYTF

clone size: -
V gene: TRBV12-3/TRBV12-4
J gene: TRBJ2-7
CDR3 protein: CASSLIDLREQYF

clone size: many
V gene: TRBV4-3
J gene: TRBJ2-1
CDR3 protein: CASSQAAGAREQFF

clone size: -
V gene: TRBV7-9
J gene: TRBJ1-5
CDR3 protein: CASSLGTTTNQPQHF

clone size: many
V gene: TRBV29-1
J gene: TRBJ2-3
CDR3 protein: CSVEGISSGGTGTDTQYF

clone size: -
V gene: TRBV28
J gene: TRBJ2-4
CDR3 protein: CASSAPGPQNIQYF

clone size: few
V gene: TRBV29-1
J gene: TRBJ1-2
CDR3 protein: CSVGRGLQPNYGYTF

clone size: few
V gene: TRBV7-2
J gene: TRBJ2-7
CDR3 protein: CASSGASGSVNEQYF

clone size: -
V gene: TRBV3-1
J gene: TRBJ1-4
CDR3 protein: CASSQGTTNEKLFF

clone size: many
V gene: TRBV20-1
J gene: TRBJ2-3
CDR3 protein: CSAASGGDATDTQYF